The 16 T cell receptor beta chains below come from one sample, sequenced in a study of T-cell memory formation after mild COVID-19. TCRdb analysed the 5' RACE reads with MiXCR anew, one entry per CDR3 protein. The profile shows 150,000 to 200,000 distinct CDR3 sequences, around 20% of them singletons. Material for sequencing was PBMCs or a T cell subset sorted from them (not recorded which). These TCRs come from a young man who had mild COVID-19 (a few samples of this study predate the infection). Cell type and time point are not known.

This sequence joins TRBV7-3 and TRBJ1-1; unclear D gene. The CDR3 contains 13 residues. V lost 5 bases to trimming and J lost 2 bases, with 9 bases between them. CDR1 SGHTA and CDR2 FQGTGA come from the germline V gene. CDR3 in amino acids: CASSPGHNTEAFF. Here the CDR3 DNA reads TGTGCCAGCAGCCCTGGCCACAACACTGAAGCTTTCTTT.

Ten or more counts support this clonotype. The J gene is TRBJ2-5, the V gene TRBV5-1; 15 bases match TRBD2. Trimming took 0 bases from V and 2 from J; bases not matched to a gene: 2. There are 17 residues in the CDR3. CDR1 is SGHRS and CDR2 is YFSETQ in the germline V gene. CDR3 loop: CASSLAGLAGGQETQYF. The CDR3 DNA sequence: TGCGCCAGCAGCTTGGCCGGACTAGCGGGGGGGCAAGAGACCCAGTACTTC.

This rearrangement joins TRBV5-5 to TRBJ2-2; TRBD2 matches 9 bases. CDR1 is SGHKS and CDR2 is YYEKEE in the germline V gene (reference sequence). Losses at the gene ends were 4 bases for V and 1 base for J; bases not matched to a gene: 17. The CDR3 covers 20 residues. The CDR3: CASSQRVAAGGSLNTGELFF. The CDR3 bases are TGTGCCAGCAGCCAGCGTGTGGCAGCGGGGGGATCTTTGAACACCGGGGAGCTGTTTTTT.

The chain joins TRBV5-1 to TRBJ2-1, with D hard to call. Germline CDR1 reads SGHRS; CDR2 reads YFSETQ. Trimming cost V 2 bases and J 5 bases, with 11 bases left between them. CDR3 length: 14 residues. The CDR3 nucleotides are TGCGCCAGCAGCTTCGGGCGGATCCACAATGAGCAGTTCTTC. Translation: CASSFGRIHNEQFF.

In its sample, this clonotype was seen many times. The V gene is TRBV4-3, the J gene TRBJ2-3; 10 nucleotides agree with TRBD2. After removal of 5 bases from V and 2 bases from J, the junction contained 10 bases not matched to a gene. This CDR3 is 17 amino acids long. Looked up from germline, CDR1 is LGHNA and CDR2 is YSLEER. CDR3 protein: CASSERGGLQHTDTQYF. The CDR3 nucleotides are TGCGCCAGCAGCGAGCGGGGGGGCCTGCAACACACAGATACGCAGTATTTT.

There are a few counts of this clonotype. The J gene is TRBJ2-2, the V gene TRBV6-2 or TRBV6-3; D is possibly TRBD1 (6 bases). The germline gives CDR1 MNHEY, CDR2 SVGEGT. The V end was cut by 0 bases, the J end by 6 bases, with 11 bases between. The CDR3 extends over 15 amino acids. Written as DNA, the CDR3 is TGTGCCAGCAGTTACTCGAACAGGGCAGCCGGGGAGCTGTTTTTT. Translated: CASSYSNRAAGELFF.

The chain recombines TRBV12-3 or TRBV12-4 with TRBJ1-6; D gene uncertain. Trimming cost V 2 bases and J 0 bases, with 14 bases left between them. The CDR3 has 18 amino acids. In DNA, the CDR3 is TGTGCCAGCAGTTTATCGGGAGAAGCAAGCTCCTATAATTCACCCCTCCACTTT. Translation gives CASSLSGEASSYNSPLHF.

This clonotype was recorded at least ten times. The chain links TRBV5-1 to TRBJ1-4, with 7 nucleotides matching TRBD1. With V trimmed by 4 bases and J by 8 bases, 11 bases remained unmatched. The CDR3 spans 15 residues. Germline CDR1 and CDR2: SGHRS and YFSETQ. CDR3 region: CASSPLTGIEEKLFF. CDR3 DNA sequence: TGCGCCAGCAGCCCGCTGACAGGGATTGAGGAAAAACTGTTTTTT.

At least ten counts were recorded for this clonotype. CDR3 sequence: CASSPSTGGSGELFF. In DNA form, the CDR3 reads TGCGCCAGCAGCCCCTCGACAGGGGGATCCGGGGAGCTGTTTTTT. The chain has TRBV5-1 and TRBJ2-2; 9 bases are a match to TRBD1. This CDR3 is built from 15 residues. After removal of 4 bases from V and 6 bases from J, the junction contained 7 bases not matched to a gene. From germline, CDR1 is SGHRS and CDR2 YFSETQ.

In this sample, this clonotype turned up a few times. Mismatch with germline at one junction end may stem from a read error. The chain combines TRBV3-1 with TRBJ2-3; D is possibly TRBD1 (5 bases). The germline CDR1 and CDR2 sequences are LGHDT and YNNKEL (reference sequence). The CDR3 is 16 amino acids. This CDR3 is CASRQGDRRDADTQYF. The CDR3 DNA reads as TGTGCCAGCAGACAAGGGGATCGCAGAGATGCAGATACGCAGTATTTT.

The chain joins TRBV7-2 to TRBJ1-5, with a tentative D call TRBD1 (6 bases). The CDR3 consists of 15 residues. The germline gives CDR1 SGHTA, CDR2 FQGNSA. The V and J ends lost 1 base and 3 bases respectively, with 10 bases between them. CDR3 in amino acids: CASSLGAGANQPQHF. CDR3 in DNA: TGTGCCAGCAGCTTAGGAGCGGGGGCCAATCAGCCCCAGCATTTT.

This clonotype was picked up a small number of times. The rearrangement joins TRBV5-1 to TRBJ2-3; maybe TRBD2 (5 bases). Trimming removed 4 bases at V and 3 bases at J, with 18 bases between. The germline V gene encodes CDR1 SGHRS and CDR2 YFSETQ. The CDR3 runs 16 residues. The CDR3 loop is CASSAPGLSGTDTQYF. CDR3 nucleotides: TGCGCCAGCAGCGCCCCGGGGTTATCGGGGACAGATACGCAGTATTTT.

In regard to this clonotype: The germline gene is not matched at one end of the junction; a read error may be the cause. V and J are TRBV4-2 and TRBJ1-2, with D perhaps matching TRBD1 (5 bases). CDR3 length equals 17 residues. Germline CDR1 is LGHNA and CDR2 is YNFKEQ. The CDR3 region has the DNA TGTGCCAGCAGTCAAGAAAGCTTCCGACAGCTTAACTATGGCTACACCTTC. This gives the protein CASSQESFRQLNYGYTF.

V is TRBV5-1 and J is TRBJ1-3, with TRBD1 matching 10 bases. With V trimmed by 0 bases and J by 5 bases, 2 bases remained unmatched. The CDR3 runs to 15 residues. Germline CDR1 reads SGHRS; CDR2 reads YFSETQ. The DNA of the CDR3 is TGCGCCAGCAGCTTGGAGGGACAGGGGAGAAACACCATATATTTT. It translates to CASSLEGQGRNTIYF.

This clonotype was counted many times. The V and J genes are TRBV4-1 and TRBJ1-1, with D possibly TRBD1 on 6 matching bases. Per germline, CDR1 MGHRA and CDR2 YSYEKL. V dropped 3 bases and J dropped 4 bases, with 12 bases sitting between them. The CDR3 sequence is 14 residues long. In nucleotides, the CDR3 is TGCGCCAGCAGCCAGGGAGGGGGTGGCACTGAAGCTTTCTTT. As protein: CASSQGGGGTEAFF.

This clonotype was picked up a small number of times. V usage is TRBV20-1 and J usage is TRBJ2-3; D gene ambiguous. CDR1 DFQATT and CDR2 SNEGSKA come from the germline V gene (reference sequence). The CDR3 is 12 residues long. The V end lost 6 bases, the J end lost 6 bases, and 13 bases lay between the germline ends. The DNA for the CDR3 is TGCAGTGCCCTAGACGGCGTCGATACGCAGTATTTT. Amino acid sequence: CSALDGVDTQYF.